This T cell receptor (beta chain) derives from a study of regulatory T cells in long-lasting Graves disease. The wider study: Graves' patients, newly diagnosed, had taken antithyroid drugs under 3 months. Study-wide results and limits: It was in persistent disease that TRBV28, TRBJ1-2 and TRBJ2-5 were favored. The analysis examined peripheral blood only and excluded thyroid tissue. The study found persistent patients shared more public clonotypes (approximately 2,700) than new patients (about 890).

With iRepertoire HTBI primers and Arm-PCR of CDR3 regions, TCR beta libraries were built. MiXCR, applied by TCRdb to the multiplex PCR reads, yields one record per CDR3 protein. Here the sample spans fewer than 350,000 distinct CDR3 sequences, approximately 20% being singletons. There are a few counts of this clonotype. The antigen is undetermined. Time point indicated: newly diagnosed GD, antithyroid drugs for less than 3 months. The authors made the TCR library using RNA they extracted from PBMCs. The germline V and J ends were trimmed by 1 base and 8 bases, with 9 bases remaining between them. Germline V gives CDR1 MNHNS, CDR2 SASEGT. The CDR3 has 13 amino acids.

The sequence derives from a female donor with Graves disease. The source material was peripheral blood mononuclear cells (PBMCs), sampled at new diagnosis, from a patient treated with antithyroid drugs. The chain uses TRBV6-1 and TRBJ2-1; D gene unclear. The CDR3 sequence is CASSEGLVYEQFF. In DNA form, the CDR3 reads TGTGCCAGCAGTGAAGGTCTAGTATATGAGCAGTTCTTC.